Listed below are T cell receptor beta chains from one sample, sequenced in a study of shared clonotypes between healthy human individuals. Sequencing was performed with immunoSEQ multiplex PCR; in TCRdb, only in-frame clones are kept and a portion is missing. This table has about 710,000 clones, over 60% appearing once. Sequences were obtained from memory CD4+ T cells sorted from blood. All receptors come from a woman between 25 and 40 years old in good health. Both conserved end residues are part of each CDR3. D genes are given only for firm matches. Some rows mark clone size as missing; the rest say once, few, many or name a class of expanded clone.

abundance: .
d_gene: TRBD2
v_gene: TRBV11-2
j_gene: TRBJ2-1
CDR3nt: TGTGCCAGCAGCTTAGATCGGGGGGGTAGCTCCTACAATGAGCAGTTCTTC
CDR3aa: CASSLDRGGSSYNEQFF

abundance: .
d_gene: .
v_gene: TRBV18
j_gene: TRBJ2-7
CDR3nt: TGTGCCAGCTCACCACGAGGCGACGCCTACGAGCAGTACTTC
CDR3aa: CASSPRGDAYEQYF

abundance: .
d_gene: .
v_gene: TRBV27
j_gene: TRBJ2-1
CDR3nt: TGTGCCAGCAGCTTCGGAGGGAGCTCCTACAATGAGCAGTTCTTC
CDR3aa: CASSFGGSSYNEQFF

abundance: .
d_gene: .
v_gene: TRBV14
j_gene: TRBJ2-5
CDR3nt: TGTGCCAGCAGCCTCCATGCGAGGGAGACCCGGTACTTC
CDR3aa: CASSLHARETRYF

abundance: .
d_gene: .
v_gene: TRBV5-1
j_gene: TRBJ1-2
CDR3nt: TGCGCCAGCAGCGACCGGACAGCAAATGGCTACACCTTC
CDR3aa: CASSDRTANGYTF

abundance: few
d_gene: TRBD2
v_gene: TRBV14
j_gene: TRBJ2-3
CDR3nt: TGTGCCAGCAGCCAAAGACTAGCGGGAACAGATACGCAGTATTTT
CDR3aa: CASSQRLAGTDTQYF

abundance: .
d_gene: TRBD2
v_gene: TRBV4-1
j_gene: TRBJ2-2
CDR3nt: TGCGCCAGCAGGCAAGCGGGAGGCACCGGGGAGCTGTTTTTT
CDR3aa: CASRQAGGTGELFF

abundance: .
d_gene: .
v_gene: TRBV5-1
j_gene: TRBJ2-5
CDR3nt: TGCGCCAGCAGCTTGGATAGGGAAGAGACCCAGTACTTC
CDR3aa: CASSLDREETQYF

abundance: .
d_gene: .
v_gene: TRBV28
j_gene: TRBJ2-7
CDR3nt: TGTGCCAGCAGTTCGGTCGTTAGGGGGTACGAGCAGTACTTC
CDR3aa: CASSSVVRGYEQYF

abundance: .
d_gene: TRBD1
v_gene: TRBV4-2
j_gene: TRBJ1-2
CDR3nt: TGTGCCAGCAGCCAAGATATAGGGGACAGGGTAGGTGGCTACACCTTC
CDR3aa: CASSQDIGDRVGGYTF

abundance: .
d_gene: .
v_gene: TRBV7-3
j_gene: TRBJ2-3
CDR3nt: TGTGCCAGCAGCGAGATCACAGATACGCAGTATTTT
CDR3aa: CASSEITDTQYF

abundance: .
d_gene: .
v_gene: TRBV28
j_gene: TRBJ2-7
CDR3nt: TGTGCCAGCAGTTCCCCCGCCTACGAGCAGTACTTC
CDR3aa: CASSSPAYEQYF

abundance: .
d_gene: TRBD1
v_gene: TRBV27
j_gene: TRBJ1-2
CDR3nt: TGTGCCAGCAGAGAGACAGGGGGCCGGGAGGGCTACACCTTC
CDR3aa: CASRETGGREGYTF

abundance: once
d_gene: .
v_gene: TRBV27
j_gene: TRBJ1-1
CDR3nt: TGTGCCAGCAGTTTGGGAAGGCGGGGAGAAGCTTTCTTT
CDR3aa: CASSLGRRGEAFF

abundance: many
d_gene: .
v_gene: TRBV11-1
j_gene: TRBJ2-2
CDR3nt: TGTGCCAGCAGCCGATATACCGGGGAGCTGTTTTTT
CDR3aa: CASSRYTGELFF

abundance: .
d_gene: TRBD1
v_gene: TRBV7-2
j_gene: TRBJ2-7
CDR3nt: TGTGCCAGCAGCTCCTACAGGGGGCAAGAATACGAGCAGTACTTC
CDR3aa: CASSSYRGQEYEQYF

abundance: few
d_gene: TRBD1
v_gene: TRBV18
j_gene: TRBJ1-2
CDR3nt: TGTGCCAGCTCAGAACAGGGGGCTTACTCTGGCTACACCTTC
CDR3aa: CASSEQGAYSGYTF

abundance: .
d_gene: .
v_gene: TRBV15
j_gene: TRBJ2-1
CDR3nt: TGTGCCACCAGCAGAGATAAATGGCGGGCTGACAATGAGCAGTTCTTC
CDR3aa: CATSRDKWRADNEQFF

abundance: few
d_gene: .
v_gene: TRBV7-6
j_gene: TRBJ2-7
CDR3nt: TGTGCCAGCAGCTCGGGACTCCCACCCTACGAGCAGTACTTC
CDR3aa: CASSSGLPPYEQYF

abundance: .
d_gene: .
v_gene: TRBV19
j_gene: TRBJ1-1
CDR3nt: TGTGCCAGTAGTCCCCTCCCCGTGGGGCAGAACACTGAAGCTTTCTTT
CDR3aa: CASSPLPVGQNTEAFF

abundance: few
d_gene: .
v_gene: TRBV28
j_gene: TRBJ2-5
CDR3nt: TGTGCCAGCAGGGAGGGGCCAGAGGAGACCCAGTACTTC
CDR3aa: CASREGPEETQYF

abundance: few
d_gene: TRBD1
v_gene: TRBV7-2
j_gene: TRBJ1-2
CDR3nt: TGTGCCAGCAGTTCACAGGGGAACTATGGCTACACCTTC
CDR3aa: CASSSQGNYGYTF

abundance: .
d_gene: .
v_gene: TRBV6-6
j_gene: TRBJ1-1
CDR3nt: TGTGCCAGCAGTTCCTCATGGACCACTGAAGCTTTCTTT
CDR3aa: CASSSSWTTEAFF

abundance: .
d_gene: .
v_gene: TRBV5-1
j_gene: TRBJ1-2
CDR3nt: TGCGCCAGCAGCTTGGCGGCAGATGGCGGCTACACCTTC
CDR3aa: CASSLAADGGYTF